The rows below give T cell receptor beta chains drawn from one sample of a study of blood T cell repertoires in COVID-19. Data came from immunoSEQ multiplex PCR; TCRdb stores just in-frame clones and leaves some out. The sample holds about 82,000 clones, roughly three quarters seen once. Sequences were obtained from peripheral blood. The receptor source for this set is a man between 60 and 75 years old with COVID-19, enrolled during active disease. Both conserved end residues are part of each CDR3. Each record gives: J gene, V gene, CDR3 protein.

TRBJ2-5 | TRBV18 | CASSPPRGRALPQETQYF
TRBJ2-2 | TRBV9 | CASGGRNTGELFF
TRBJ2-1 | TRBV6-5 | CASRTSGGLRQFF
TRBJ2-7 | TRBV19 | CASSPRPLEAATLYEQYF
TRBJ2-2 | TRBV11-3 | CASSPRAGVPGELFF
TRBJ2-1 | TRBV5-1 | CASSIEGRERNEQFF
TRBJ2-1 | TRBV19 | CASSIQDSSYNEQFF
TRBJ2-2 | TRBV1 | CTSSHPAPGHNTGELFF
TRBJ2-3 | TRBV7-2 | CASSLWHGGTDTQYF
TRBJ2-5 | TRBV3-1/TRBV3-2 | CASSQAISGPAETQYF
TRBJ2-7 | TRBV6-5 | CASRAEDRFPYEQYF
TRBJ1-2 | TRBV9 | CASSVMIDYGYTF